Shown below are 32 T cell receptor beta chains from a single sample sequenced in a study of radiotherapy plus CTLA-4 blockade in lung cancer. Sequencing was performed with immunoSEQ multiplex PCR; in TCRdb, only in-frame clones are kept and a portion is missing. The sample holds some 78,000 clones, approximately 86% seen once. Sample: peripheral blood, taken from a patient treated with radiotherapy plus ipilimumab. The receptors stem from a human donor with non-small cell lung cancer who had a partial response to radiotherapy plus ipilimumab.

This chain uses TRBV30 with TRBJ1-3; TRBD1 matches 7 bases. This CDR3 comprises 16 residues. The junction had 10 bases not matched to a gene; V was cut back by 1 base and J by 4 bases. The germline gives CDR1 GTSNPN, CDR2 SVGIG (reference sequence). CDR3 nucleotide sequence: TGTGCCTGGAGTGATATAAACAGGGGAACAGGAAACACCATATATTTT. Translating it yields CAWSDINRGTGNTIYF.

The rearrangement links TRBV28 to TRBJ1-2, with 8 bases identical to TRBD1. This CDR3 region has 15 residues. Germline lookup yields CDR1 MDHEN and CDR2 SYDVKM. V trimming: 5 bases; J trimming: 8 bases; junction bases outside the gene matches: 13. Here the CDR3 reads CASSPPIRGLWGYTF. CDR3 nucleotides: TGTGCCAGCAGTCCACCAATCAGGGGGCTCTGGGGCTACACCTTC.

CDR3 nucleotides: TGTGCCAGCAGTTCAGACCGATTAACGAGGTCTATAGAGACCCAGTACTTC. Amino acids: CASSSDRLTRSIETQYF. The chain links TRBV2 to TRBJ2-5, with D unclear. Looked up from germline, CDR1 is SNHLY and CDR2 is FYNNEI. V was trimmed by 5 bases and J by 4 bases, leaving 23 bases between them. The CDR3 consists of 17 residues.

The chain has TRBV27 and TRBJ1-1, with 8 bases fitting TRBD1. With V trimmed by 6 bases and J by 11 bases, 8 bases remained unmatched. Germline CDR1 reads MNHEY; CDR2 reads SMNVEV (reference sequence). The CDR3 loop spans 12 amino acids. In nucleotides, the CDR3 is TGTGCCAGCAGAACAGGGGGTAGTGGTGCTTTCTTT. Translating it yields CASRTGGSGAFF.

This chain connects TRBV2 to TRBJ1-1, with 8 bases identical to TRBD1. Germline trimming cut 5 bases from V and 0 bases from J; bases unmatched to any gene: 2. The CDR3 consists of 14 residues. CDR1 is SNHLY, CDR2 FYNNEI, per germline. The DNA for the CDR3 is TGTGCCAGCAGTCGGACAGGGCTGAACACTGAAGCTTTCTTT. Translated: CASSRTGLNTEAFF.

This chain links TRBV9 with TRBJ2-7; D not resolved. The CDR3 runs to 13 residues. V gave up 4 bases and J gave up 2 bases, with 10 bases separating them. Germline V gene data show CDR1 as SGDLS and CDR2 as YYNGEE. This CDR3 is CASSIDLAYEQYF. In nucleotides, the CDR3 is TGTGCCAGCAGCATAGACCTAGCCTACGAGCAGTACTTC.

The V call is TRBV5-1, the J call TRBJ2-3, with D possibly being TRBD2 (5 bases). This CDR3 contains 15 residues. The germline CDR1 and CDR2 sequences are SGHRS and YFSETQ. V lost 4 bases and J lost 1, with 13 bases in between. The CDR3 DNA sequence: TGCGCCAGCAGCCTTCTAGCTTATGGCACAGATACGCAGTATTTT. Its translation is CASSLLAYGTDTQYF.

The count of this clone is one. The V gene is TRBV15, the J gene TRBJ2-5; 7 bases are shared with TRBD1. Germline trimming cut 5 bases from V and 3 bases from J; bases unmatched to any gene: 6. The CDR3 contains 14 residues. Germline loops: CDR1 LNHNV, CDR2 YYDKDF (reference sequence). CDR3 in amino acids: CATSGRTGEETQYF. The CDR3 nucleotides read TGTGCCACCAGCGGCAGGACAGGCGAAGAGACCCAGTACTTC. Combining the CDR3 with reference TRBV15 and TRBJ2-5 gives the whole variable domain DAMVIQNPRYQVTQFGKPVTLSCSQTLNHNVMYWYQQKSSQAPKLLFHYYDKDFNNEADTPDNFQSRRPNTSFCFLDIRSPGLGDTAMYLCATSGRTGEETQYFGPGTRLLVL.

The rearrangement joins TRBV5-1 to TRBJ1-1; TRBD1 is a possible D gene (6 bases). This CDR3 has 17 amino acids. V lost 4 bases and J lost 0, with 19 bases in between. From germline, CDR1 is SGHRS and CDR2 YFSETQ. The CDR3 loop is CASSPSGVRNLNTEAFF. The CDR3 DNA sequence: TGCGCCAGCAGCCCCTCAGGGGTGAGGAATTTGAACACTGAAGCTTTCTTT.

A word on this clone: One end of the junction fails to match germline, which may point to a read error. The chain recombines TRBV7-8 with TRBJ2-1; D gene uncertain. Germline CDR1 SGHVS, CDR2 FQNEAQ. The CDR3 totals 12 residues. CDR3 sequence reads: CASRPGPGPWLF. CDR3 nucleotides: TGTGCCAGCAGGCCAGGCCCCGGTCCTTGGCTCTTC.

The chain is built from TRBV6-5 and TRBJ1-5, with D perhaps matching TRBD1 (6 bases). The germline V and J ends were trimmed by 6 bases and 4 bases, with 16 bases remaining between them. Germline lookup yields CDR1 MNHEY and CDR2 SVGAGI. The CDR3 covers 15 residues. CDR3 in DNA: TGTGCCAGCAGGACTGACAGGTGGGGAAATCAGCCCCAGCATTTT. Its protein product is CASRTDRWGNQPQHF.

The chain employs TRBV28 and TRBJ2-7, with TRBD2 matching 10 bases. The CDR3 spans 13 residues. Germline CDR1 is MDHEN and CDR2 is SYDVKM. V was clipped by 6 bases and J by 3 bases; unmatched bases: 2. The CDR3 reads CASRLAGVYEQYF. The CDR3 nucleotides read TGTGCCAGCAGGCTAGCGGGAGTCTACGAGCAGTACTTC.

The chain combines TRBV11-2 with TRBJ2-5; 7 bases align to TRBD1. CDR3 size: 15 residues. From germline, CDR1 is SGHAT and CDR2 FQNNGV. The V gene end was trimmed by 3 bases and the J gene end by 5 bases; junction bases not matched to a gene: 9. CDR3 sequence reads: CASSFTGARRETQYF. The CDR3 nucleotides are TGTGCCAGCAGCTTCACAGGGGCCAGGCGGGAGACCCAGTACTTC.

The V gene is TRBV5-4, the J gene TRBJ2-7; 7 bases line up with TRBD1. V was pared by 4 bases and J by 7 bases, with 11 bases of the junction left unmatched. Germline loops: CDR1 SGHNT, CDR2 YYREEE (reference sequence). The CDR3 totals 14 residues. CDR3 loop: CASSGTANLREQYF. The CDR3 DNA sequence: TGTGCCAGCAGCGGGACAGCCAACCTACGAGAGCAGTACTTC. Complete variable domain (other parts from reference TRBV5-4 and TRBJ2-7): ETGVTQSPTHLIKTRGQQVTLRCSSQSGHNTVSWYQQALGQGPQFIFQYYREEENGRGNFPPRFSGLQFPNYSSELNVNALELDDSALYLCASSGTANLREQYFGPGTRLTVT.

This chain links TRBV30 with TRBJ1-2; no clear D gene. This CDR3 has 14 residues. Trimming removed 0 bases from V and 7 bases from J, with 15 bases in between. Per the germline V gene, CDR1 is GTSNPN and CDR2 is SVGIG (reference sequence). This CDR3 is CAWSVEGIFGGYTF. The CDR3 coding sequence is TGTGCCTGGAGTGTGGAGGGAATCTTCGGTGGCTACACCTTC.

The gene calls are TRBV25-1 and TRBJ1-5; 7 bases map to TRBD1. This CDR3 contains 14 residues. Trimming took 3 bases from V and 3 from J; bases not matched to a gene: 2. Germline values: CDR1 MGHDK, CDR2 SYGVNS. The CDR3 here is CASSETGFNQPQHF. Here the CDR3 DNA reads TGTGCCAGCAGTGAGACAGGGTTCAATCAGCCCCAGCATTTT. Complete variable domain (other parts from reference TRBV25-1 and TRBJ1-5): EADIYQTPRYLVIGTGKKITLECSQTMGHDKMYWYQQDPGMELHLIHYSYGVNSTEKGDLSSESTVSRIRTEHFPLTLESARPSHTSQYLCASSETGFNQPQHFGDGTRLSIL.

This clone was observed a single time. The sample holds other DNA sequences that translate to the same CDR3. This chain links TRBV7-9 with TRBJ2-3, with 13 bases fitting TRBD2. The CDR3 spans 16 residues. CDR1 is SEHNR, CDR2 FQNEAQ, per germline (reference sequence). V dropped 5 bases and J dropped 4; count of bases not matched to a gene: 6. The CDR3 bases are TGTGCCAGCAGCCTCGGACTAGCGGGGGTGTCAGATACGCAGTATTTT. It specifies CASSLGLAGVSDTQYF.

The rearrangement links TRBV28 to TRBJ2-7; TRBD1 might be the D (5 bases). CDR3 size: 11 residues. The germline gives CDR1 MDHEN, CDR2 SYDVKM. V lost 5 bases, J lost 5 bases, and 7 bases lay in between. The CDR3 bases are TGTGCCAGCAGTCTCAGGGACGAGCAGTACTTC. It specifies CASSLRDEQYF. Full variable domain (remainder filled in from reference TRBV28 and TRBJ2-7): DVKVTQSSRYLVKRTGEKVFLECVQDMDHENMFWYRQDPGLGLRLIYFSYDVKMKEKGDIPEGYSVSREKKERFSLILESASTNQTSMYLCASSLRDEQYFGPGTRLTVT.

This chain uses TRBV4-1 with TRBJ2-1, with D unresolved. Trimming shortened V by 1 base and J by 9 bases, and 4 bases separated the two germline ends. This CDR3 is built from 11 residues. The germline CDR1 and CDR2 sequences are MGHRA and YSYEKL. The CDR3 DNA reads TGCGCCAGCAGCCAAGGCAGTGAGCAGTTCTTC. Residues: CASSQGSEQFF.

The chain carries TRBV19 and TRBJ2-5, with 7 nucleotides matching TRBD2. V dropped 6 bases and J dropped 5; count of bases not matched to a gene: 12. This CDR3 is built from 15 residues. Looked up from germline, CDR1 is LNHDA and CDR2 is SQIVND (reference sequence). CDR3 protein: CASSRLAAPEETQYF. Here the CDR3 DNA reads TGTGCCAGTAGCCGTCTAGCGGCTCCAGAGGAGACCCAGTACTTC.

The genes are TRBV4-1 and TRBJ2-1; the D gene is possibly TRBD2 (6 bases). This CDR3 comprises 17 residues. Germline CDR1 and CDR2: MGHRA and YSYEKL. Deletions cut 1 base from V and 2 bases from J, with 15 bases between. The DNA of the CDR3 is TGCGCCAGCAGCCAAGTTACGACCCTAGCGCCCTACAATGAGCAGTTCTTC. This translates into CASSQVTTLAPYNEQFF.

The chain is built from TRBV14 and TRBJ1-1; TRBD1 aligns across 7 bases. The CDR3 covers 15 residues. Losses at the gene ends were 4 bases for V and 1 base for J; bases not matched to a gene: 6. Germline-derived CDR1 and CDR2 are SGHDN and FVKESK. The chain's CDR3 is CASSLQQGWNTEAFF. The CDR3 nucleotides read TGTGCCAGCAGCCTACAACAGGGGTGGAACACTGAAGCTTTCTTT.

V and J are TRBV6-5 and TRBJ1-6; possible D gene TRBD1, 5 bases. The CDR3 totals 15 residues. Germline assignment: CDR1 MNHEY and CDR2 SVGAGI. Trimming left V 2 bases short and J 10 bases short, with 15 bases between. This CDR3 reads CASSYRTGGRSPLHF. The CDR3 coding sequence is TGTGCCAGCAGTTACCGTACAGGAGGGAGGTCACCCCTCCACTTT.

The V and J genes are TRBV7-9 and TRBJ2-7, with TRBD2 matching over 7 bases. Germline CDR1 SEHNR, CDR2 FQNEAQ (reference sequence). The CDR3 loop spans 15 amino acids. Trimming cost V 1 base and J 7 bases; bases outside gene matches: 10. For the CDR3, the DNA is TGTGCCAGCAGCTTAGGCCTAGCGGCGGGTGCTGAGCAGTACTTC. Its translation is CASSLGLAAGAEQYF. The entire variable domain, with the rest obtained from reference TRBV7-9 and TRBJ2-7, is as follows: DTGVSQNPRHKITKRGQNVTFRCDPISEHNRLYWYRQTLGQGPEFLTYFQNEAQLEKSRLLSDRFSAERPKGSFSTLEIQRTEQGDSAMYLCASSLGLAAGAEQYFGPGTRLTVT.

J is TRBJ1-2 and V is TRBV5-3, with a tentative D call TRBD1 (5 bases). TRBV5-3 is designated an ORF whose function remains uncertain. The germline V and J ends were trimmed by 3 bases and 4 bases, with 16 bases remaining between them. The CDR3 loop spans 15 amino acids. The CDR3 protein is CARSWGPQNPYGYTF. In nucleotides, the CDR3 is TGTGCCAGAAGCTGGGGCCCCCAGAACCCCTATGGCTACACCTTC.

The gene calls are TRBV28 and TRBJ1-2; 7 nucleotides align to TRBD1. Germline-derived CDR1 and CDR2 are MDHEN and SYDVKM. The CDR3 contains 13 residues. V dropped 3 bases and J dropped 4; count of bases not matched to a gene: 2. The CDR3 DNA sequence: TGTGCCAGCAGTTTTAGGGGGCGCTATGGCTACACCTTC. Encoded protein: CASSFRGRYGYTF.

The chain is built from TRBV5-1 and TRBJ2-7; D gene uncertain. This CDR3 has 14 residues. The germline V gene has CDR1 SGHRS and CDR2 YFSETQ. V was shortened by 2 bases and J by 7 bases, with 16 bases between the two germline ends. For the CDR3, the DNA is TGCGCCAGCAGCTTAGTCGCTAACCCGCGAGAGCAGTACTTC. Its protein product is CASSLVANPREQYF. The full variable domain, with the rest looked up from reference TRBV5-1 and TRBJ2-7, is KAGVTQTPRYLIKTRGQQVTLSCSPISGHRSVSWYQQTPGQGLQFLFEYFSETQRNKGNFPGRFSGRQFSNSRSEMNVSTLELGDSALYLCASSLVANPREQYFGPGTRLTVT.

This clone appeared a single time. The chain is built from TRBV28 and TRBJ2-3, with D uncertain. This CDR3 comprises 13 residues. The V gene's germline CDR1 is MDHEN and CDR2 SYDVKM. The V gene lost 3 bases and the J gene lost 1 base, with 5 bases spanning the gap. CDR3 in amino acids: CASSFPGTDTQYF. CDR3 bases: TGTGCCAGCAGTTTCCCGGGCACAGATACGCAGTATTTT.

In DNA, the CDR3 is TGTGCCAGCAGCTTAGATCTTGCAGGGGGTGGTCAGCCCCAGCATTTT. It is translated as CASSLDLAGGGQPQHF. The chain is built from TRBV11-2 and TRBJ1-5; 7 nucleotides match TRBD1. The V segment lost 0 bases and the J segment 6 bases; nucleotides outside the gene matches: 8. This CDR3 spans 16 amino acids. CDR1 is SGHAT and CDR2 is FQNNGV in the germline V gene.

This chain uses TRBV30 with TRBJ1-2; 10 bases fit TRBD1. The CDR3 runs to 17 residues. V was clipped by 2 bases and J by 7 bases; unmatched bases: 16. Germline-derived CDR1 and CDR2 are GTSNPN and SVGIG (reference sequence). The CDR3 loop reads CAWSPPGTGAIYGGYTF. The CDR3 DNA reads as TGTGCCTGGAGTCCCCCCGGGACAGGGGCTATTTACGGTGGCTACACCTTC.

V is TRBV10-3 and J is TRBJ2-3; 9 bases match TRBD1. The CDR3 spans 17 residues. Germline CDR1 and CDR2: ENHRY and SYGVKD. J was trimmed by 5 bases and V by 0 bases; bases with no gene match: 9. Here the CDR3 reads CAISESQGQGKLDTQYF. In DNA form, the CDR3 reads TGTGCCATCAGTGAGTCTCAGGGACAGGGAAAATTAGATACGCAGTATTTT.

CDR3 protein: CAWRVAGVSVVHEQYF. DNA of the CDR3: TGTGCCTGGAGGGTAGCGGGAGTTTCGGTCGTCCACGAGCAGTACTTC. The V and J genes are TRBV30 and TRBJ2-7; 9 positions match TRBD2. In germline, CDR1 is GTSNPN, CDR2 SVGIG (reference sequence). The CDR3 covers 16 residues. After removal of 3 bases from V and 5 bases from J, the junction contained 14 bases not matched to a gene.